The 18 T cell receptor beta chains listed next were all sequenced from one sample in a study of T-cell memory formation after mild COVID-19. Each CDR3 protein gets one entry after TCRdb re-called the 5' RACE reads with MiXCR. The sample carries roughly 190,000 distinct CDR3 sequences, over 9.5% recorded once. Material for sequencing was PBMCs or a T cell subset sorted from them (not recorded which). The receptors stem from a man aged 18-30 years who had mild COVID-19 (a few samples of this study predate the infection). Cell type and time point are not known.

The rearrangement uses TRBV5-1 and TRBJ2-2; 11 bases are shared with TRBD1. Per the germline V gene, CDR1 is SGHRS and CDR2 is YFSETQ. After removal of 0 bases from V and 4 bases from J, the junction contained 2 bases not matched to a gene. This CDR3 comprises 16 residues. The CDR3 coding sequence is TGCGCCAGCAGCTTGGAAGGACAGGGGGCCACCGGGGAGCTGTTTTTT. Translation gives CASSLEGQGATGELFF.

The table lists this clonotype with a few counts. The chain is built from TRBV19 and TRBJ2-7; perhaps TRBD2 as D (6 bases). V was trimmed by 3 bases and J by 1 base, leaving 10 bases between them. Germline CDR1 and CDR2: LNHDA and SQIVND (reference sequence). The CDR3 covers 14 residues. CDR3 sequence (DNA): TGTGCCAGTAGTATCTCGGGGACTTCCTACGAGCAGTACTTC. As protein: CASSISGTSYEQYF. Looking up the rest from reference TRBV19 and TRBJ2-7 gives the full variable domain: DGGITQSPKYLFRKEGQNVTLSCEQNLNHDAMYWYRQDPGQGLRLIYYSQIVNDFQKGDIAEGYSVSREKKESFPLTVTSAQKNPTAFYLCASSISGTSYEQYFGPGTRLTVT.

This chain uses TRBV7-9 with TRBJ2-2, with D perhaps given as TRBD1 or TRBD2 (5 bases each). The ends were cut back, 4 bases at V and 15 bases at J, with 21 bases in the middle. The CDR3 extends over 14 amino acids. In germline, CDR1 is SEHNR, CDR2 FQNEAQ (reference sequence). The CDR3 coding sequence is TGTGCCAGCAGCTCCTATGCCGGGACCTCTAGGGTGTTTTTT. Translation gives CASSSYAGTSRVFF.

V gene TRBV24-1 combines with J gene TRBJ2-1, with TRBD2 identical over 14 bases. The J segment lost 15 bases and the V segment lost 2 bases, leaving 11 bases of the junction unmatched. The CDR3 loop spans 16 amino acids. CDR1 KGHDR and CDR2 SFDVKD come from the germline V gene. CDR3 bases: TGTGCCACCAGTGATTGGGCCCCGGGACTAGCGGGGGTGCTGTTCTTC. Translating gives CATSDWAPGLAGVLFF.

This clonotype occurred a few times. The rearrangement uses TRBV18 and TRBJ2-4, with unresolved D. The ends were cut back, 3 bases at V and 0 bases at J, with 6 bases in the middle. This CDR3 has 14 residues. CDR1 is KGHSH, CDR2 LQKENI, per germline. CDR3: CASSPALAKNIQYF. The CDR3 DNA reads as TGTGCCAGCTCACCCGCCTTAGCCAAAAACATTCAGTACTTC. The variable domain in full, completed from reference TRBV18 and TRBJ2-4, reads NAGVMQNPRHLVRRRGQEARLRCSPMKGHSHVYWYRQLPEEGLKFMVYLQKENIIDESGMPKERFSAEFPKEGPSILRIQQVVRGDSAAYFCASSPALAKNIQYFGAGTRLSVL.

This rearrangement joins TRBV5-1 to TRBJ1-1, with 7 bases lining up with TRBD1. CDR1 and CDR2 (germline): SGHRS, YFSETQ. Trimming cost V 5 bases and J 1 base; bases outside gene matches: 5. This CDR3 has 14 residues. In DNA, the CDR3 is TGCGCCAGCAGATTCCGGGACAGGAACACTGAAGCTTTCTTT. Its translation: CASRFRDRNTEAFF. Filled out from reference TRBV5-1 and TRBJ1-1, the complete variable domain reads KAGVTQTPRYLIKTRGQQVTLSCSPISGHRSVSWYQQTPGQGLQFLFEYFSETQRNKGNFPGRFSGRQFSNSRSEMNVSTLELGDSALYLCASRFRDRNTEAFFGQGTRLTVV.

The chain employs TRBV6-5 and TRBJ2-1; 12 nucleotides align to TRBD1. The CDR3 is 15 residues long. The germline V gene encodes CDR1 MNHEY and CDR2 SVGAGI. V gave up 2 bases and J gave up 11 bases; unmatched junction bases: 7. CDR3 sequence reads: CASSYLPGQGAQQFF. The DNA of the CDR3 is TGTGCCAGCAGTTACCTTCCGGGACAGGGGGCCCAGCAGTTCTTC.

The table lists this clonotype with a few counts. The gene calls are TRBV4-3 and TRBJ2-1, with D possibly matching TRBD2 (5 bases). Germline CDR1 and CDR2: LGHNA and YSLEER. The CDR3 consists of 17 residues. The ends were cut back, 0 bases at V and 5 bases at J, with 17 bases in the middle. The CDR3 nucleotides are TGCGCCAGCAGCCAAGATCGGGGAATGTTGACGGACAATGAGCAGTTCTTC. Its protein product is CASSQDRGMLTDNEQFF.

The J gene is TRBJ2-5, the V gene TRBV7-9, with D perhaps matching TRBD2 (6 bases). This CDR3 region has 14 residues. Germline CDR1 SEHNR, CDR2 FQNEAQ (reference sequence). V gave up 5 bases and J gave up 5 bases, with 15 bases separating them. The CDR3 DNA reads as TGTGCCAGCAGCCTTGCGGGGAGTGCGGAGACCCAGTACTTC. Protein product: CASSLAGSAETQYF.

J is TRBJ1-5 and V is TRBV24-1; 10 bases line up with TRBD1. The CDR3 extends over 17 amino acids. Germline assignment: CDR1 KGHDR and CDR2 SFDVKD. Trimming took 3 bases from V and 5 from J; bases not matched to a gene: 9. The CDR3 DNA sequence: TGTGCCACCAGTGATAAAAGGACAGGGGGTGGAGATCAGCCCCAGCATTTT. This encodes CATSDKRTGGGDQPQHF.

Only a few counts were recorded for this clonotype. The rearrangement links TRBV6-5 to TRBJ2-1; D is perhaps TRBD1 or TRBD2 (5 bases each). Between the trimmed V and J ends, which lost 6 bases and 3 bases, there was a span of 9 bases. In germline, CDR1 is MNHEY, CDR2 SVGAGI. This CDR3 contains 13 residues. CDR3 in amino acids: CASRRDDYNEQFF. DNA for the CDR3: TGTGCCAGCAGAAGGGACGACTACAATGAGCAGTTCTTC.

This clonotype has just a few counts. V usage is TRBV10-1 and J usage is TRBJ2-3; D gene uncertain. The CDR3 has 12 residues. Germline V CDR1 and CDR2: WNHNN, SYGVQD (reference sequence). The ends were cut back, 3 bases at V and 5 bases at J, with 6 bases in the middle. The DNA of the CDR3 is TGCGCCAGCAGTGATCGCCGAGATACGCAGTATTTT. Encoded protein: CASSDRRDTQYF.

V usage is TRBV29-1 and J usage is TRBJ2-7; D might be TRBD1 (6 bases). The V gene's germline CDR1 is SQVTM and CDR2 ANQGSEA. V dropped 6 bases and J dropped 5 bases, with 14 bases sitting between them. This CDR3 has 12 amino acids. Written as DNA, the CDR3 is TGCAGCGTCGCCCCCAGGGGCGACGAGCAGTACTTC. This codes for CSVAPRGDEQYF.

This clonotype was counted at least ten times. The gene calls are TRBV12-3 or TRBV12-4 and TRBJ2-4; TRBD1 is a possible D gene (5 bases). This CDR3 has 14 residues. The V end lost 6 bases, the J end lost 7 bases, and 16 bases lay between the germline ends. The CDR3 loop is CASSPDTQRNIQYF. CDR3 nucleotides: TGTGCCAGCAGCCCGGACACCCAAAGGAACATTCAGTACTTC.

The chain recombines TRBV7-6 with TRBJ1-6, with 8 bases that match TRBD1. Trimming took 2 bases from V and 10 from J; bases not matched to a gene: 4. CDR3 length equals 14 residues. In germline, CDR1 is SGHVS, CDR2 FNYEAQ. The CDR3 nucleotides are TGTGCCAGCAGCTTAACGGACAGGGACTCACCCCTCCACTTT. The encoded protein is CASSLTDRDSPLHF.

This chain links TRBV20-1 with TRBJ2-5; D may correspond to TRBD1 or TRBD2 (6 bases each). Per the germline V gene, CDR1 is DFQATT and CDR2 is SNEGSKA (reference sequence). V gave up 5 bases and J gave up 4 bases, with 17 bases separating them. The CDR3 totals 14 residues. The CDR3 region has the DNA TGCAGTGCTCAGGGGAGGCCCCCATTAGAGACCCAGTACTTC. Translated: CSAQGRPPLETQYF.

The chain uses TRBV5-4 and TRBJ1-2; D is possibly TRBD1 (5 bases). From germline, CDR1 is SGHNT and CDR2 YYREEE (reference sequence). Trimming left V 0 bases short and J 3 bases short, with 18 bases between. The CDR3 is 17 amino acids. CDR3 in amino acids: CASSLVATPLGDYGYTF. In nucleotides, the CDR3 is TGTGCCAGCAGCTTGGTGGCAACCCCCTTAGGGGACTATGGCTACACCTTC.

Ten or more counts support this clonotype. This sequence joins TRBV6-5 and TRBJ1-2, with 8 bases aligning to TRBD1. The CDR3 length is 15 residues. The V segment lost 2 bases and the J segment 8 bases; nucleotides outside the gene matches: 10. Germline V gives CDR1 MNHEY, CDR2 SVGAGI. The DNA for the CDR3 is TGTGCCAGCAGTTACCCCGCGACAGGGGATGGGGGCTACACCTTC. Its protein is CASSYPATGDGGYTF.